This TCR beta chain emerged from a study of T cells after yellow fever vaccination. As for the study in general: Preparation of fractions with low cell numbers was performed using SMART-Seq v4 Ultra Low Input.

This clonotype was counted ten times or more. Its specificity is unknown. Points from the study as a whole: Clonotype sharing between CD4 and CD8 compartments was small. After the booster, 96% of CD4 and more than 75% of CD8 primary-response clones were re-detected.

The CDR3 has 16 residues. Trimming took 2 bases from V and 1 from J, leaving 14 bases between them. In germline, CDR1 is MNHEY, CDR2 SVGAGI. UMIs were added to TCR cDNA along with a universal primer site when it was made by 5'RACE template switching. TCRdb used MiXCR to reprocess the 5' RACE reads, holding one entry per CDR3 protein. This table has roughly 180,000 distinct CDR3 sequences, approximately 6.2% appearing once. Sample: CD4+ T cells sorted from PBMCs, taken on the day of the first yellow fever vaccination. The chain links TRBV6-5 to TRBJ1-1; D may be TRBD1 (6 bases). The receptor was isolated from a man aged 18 to 30 who received the YFV17D yellow fever vaccine. The DNA of the CDR3 is TGTGCCAGCAGTTACAAACCGGGACACCAGAACACTGAAGCTTTCTTT. It codes for CASSYKPGHQNTEAFF.